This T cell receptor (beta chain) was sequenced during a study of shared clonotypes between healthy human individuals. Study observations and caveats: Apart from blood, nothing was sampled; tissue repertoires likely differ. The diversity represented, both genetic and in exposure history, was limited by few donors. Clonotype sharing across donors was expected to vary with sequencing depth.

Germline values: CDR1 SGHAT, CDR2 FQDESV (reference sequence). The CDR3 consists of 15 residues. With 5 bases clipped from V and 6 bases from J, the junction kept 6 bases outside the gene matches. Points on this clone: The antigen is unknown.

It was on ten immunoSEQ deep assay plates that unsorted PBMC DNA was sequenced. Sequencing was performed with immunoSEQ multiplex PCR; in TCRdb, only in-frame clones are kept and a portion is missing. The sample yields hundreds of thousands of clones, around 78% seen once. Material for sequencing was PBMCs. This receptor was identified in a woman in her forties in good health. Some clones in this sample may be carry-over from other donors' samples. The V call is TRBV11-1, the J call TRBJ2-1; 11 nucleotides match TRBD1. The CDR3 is CASSRDRGSFNEQFF. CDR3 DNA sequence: TGTGCCAGCAGCAGGGACAGGGGGAGTTTCAATGAGCAGTTCTTC.